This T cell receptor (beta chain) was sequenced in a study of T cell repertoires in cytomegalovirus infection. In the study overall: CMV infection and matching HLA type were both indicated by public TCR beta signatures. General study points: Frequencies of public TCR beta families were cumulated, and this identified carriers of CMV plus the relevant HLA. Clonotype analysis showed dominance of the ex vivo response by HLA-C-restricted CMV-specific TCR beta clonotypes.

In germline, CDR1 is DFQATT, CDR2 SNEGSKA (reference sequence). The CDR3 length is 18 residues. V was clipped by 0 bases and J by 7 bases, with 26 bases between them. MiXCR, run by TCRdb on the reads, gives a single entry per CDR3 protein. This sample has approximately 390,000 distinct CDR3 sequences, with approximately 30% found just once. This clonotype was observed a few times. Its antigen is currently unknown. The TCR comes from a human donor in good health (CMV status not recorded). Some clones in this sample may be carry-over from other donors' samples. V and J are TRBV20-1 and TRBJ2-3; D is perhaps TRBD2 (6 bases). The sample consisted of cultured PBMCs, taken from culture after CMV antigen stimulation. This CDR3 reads CSARDEQRVVGEDYTQYF. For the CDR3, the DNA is TGCAGTGCTAGAGATGAACAGAGGGTAGTTGGGGAGGATTATACGCAGTATTTT.